These 13 T cell receptor beta chains share one sample of origin, sequenced in a study of T cell clonotyping in hematopoietic cell transplantation. Produced via immunoSEQ multiplex PCR; TCRdb's table is partial and in-frame only. The sample holds 15,000 to 20,000 clones, approximately 91% seen once. Sequences were obtained from peripheral blood mononuclear cells. These receptors all come from a man aged 35-49 years in good health. Some clones in this sample may be carry-over from other donors' samples.

The V and J genes are TRBV18 and TRBJ2-2; weak D call: TRBD2 (5 bases). CDR1 is KGHSH and CDR2 is LQKENI in the germline V gene. CDR3 length equals 14 residues. The ends were cut back, 3 bases at V and 5 bases at J, with 10 bases in the middle. CDR3 sequence (DNA): TGTGCCAGCTCACCTATGGGAGTTACCGGGGAGCTGTTTTTT. Translation: CASSPMGVTGELFF.

The chain carries TRBV2 and TRBJ2-3; maybe TRBD1 (7 bases). CDR1 SNHLY and CDR2 FYNNEI come from the germline V gene. The V gene lost 6 bases and the J gene lost 6 bases, with 13 bases spanning the gap. This CDR3 comprises 13 residues. CDR3 nucleotides: TGTGCCAGCAGGGAGGGGGCCATGGATACGCAGTATTTT. Translating gives CASREGAMDTQYF.

The chain is built from TRBV29-1 and TRBJ1-1; the D gene is possibly TRBD1 (5 bases). The CDR3 is 14 residues long. Per the germline V gene, CDR1 is SQVTM and CDR2 is ANQGSEA. The V end was cut by 7 bases, the J end by 2 bases, with 17 bases between. The CDR3 DNA reads TGCAGCGCCCAGGGCGTATGGGGCAACACTGAAGCTTTCTTT. The encoded protein is CSAQGVWGNTEAFF.

V gene TRBV28 combines with J gene TRBJ1-1, with D hard to call. CDR1 and CDR2 from the germline V gene are MDHEN and SYDVKM. Trimming took off 5 bases at V and 2 bases at J, with 15 bases between the two ends. This CDR3 has 15 amino acids. CDR3 bases: TGTGCCAGCAGTCCCTCCACCTGGGCAAACACTGAAGCTTTCTTT. Protein sequence: CASSPSTWANTEAFF.

The chain carries TRBV5-6 and TRBJ2-7; 8 positions match TRBD1. CDR3 length: 16 amino acids. Germline V gives CDR1 SGHDT, CDR2 YYEEEE. Trimming cost V 0 bases and J 5 bases; bases outside gene matches: 10. The CDR3 region is CASSLGTGGLFHEQYF. The CDR3 DNA reads as TGTGCCAGCAGCTTGGGTACAGGGGGGCTTTTCCACGAGCAGTACTTC.

This clone was recorded once. V gene TRBV28 combines with J gene TRBJ1-1; 9 positions match TRBD1. Germline V gives CDR1 MDHEN, CDR2 SYDVKM. CDR3 size: 15 residues. V trimming: 5 bases; J trimming: 3 bases; junction bases outside the gene matches: 7. The CDR3 region has the DNA TGTGCCAGCAGTCCTGGGACAGGGCTTCACACTGAAGCTTTCTTT. It encodes CASSPGTGLHTEAFF.

This clone was counted once. V gene TRBV19 combines with J gene TRBJ1-2; D gene ambiguous. Looked up from germline, CDR1 is LNHDA and CDR2 is SQIVND (reference sequence). Trimming cost V 7 bases and J 8 bases, with 20 bases left between them. The CDR3 runs 14 residues. For the CDR3, the DNA is TGTGCCAGTACAGCGAGCCTAATAAATCACGGCTACACCTTC. It encodes CASTASLINHGYTF.

The chain has TRBV5-6 and TRBJ1-2, with no clear D. CDR1 and CDR2 from the germline V gene are SGHDT and YYEEEE. V lost 0 bases, J lost 3 bases, and 9 bases lay in between. The CDR3 runs to 14 residues. The CDR3 DNA reads TGTGCCAGCAGCTTGGTCGAAGTGGACTATGGCTACACCTTC. Translation gives CASSLVEVDYGYTF.

The gene calls are TRBV4-3 and TRBJ2-3, with 7 bases identical to TRBD1. V dropped 4 bases and J dropped 3; count of bases not matched to a gene: 7. This CDR3 contains 15 residues. CDR1 and CDR2 (germline): LGHNA, YSLEER. Here the CDR3 reads CASSLRQGNTDTQYF. CDR3 sequence (DNA): TGCGCCAGCAGCCTACGACAGGGTAATACAGATACGCAGTATTTT.

This clone occurred once. The gene calls are TRBV5-6 and TRBJ2-1, with 10 bases that match TRBD1. The CDR3 is made up of 16 amino acids. CDR1 and CDR2 (germline): SGHDT, YYEEEE. The J segment lost 4 bases and the V segment lost 0 bases, leaving 4 bases of the junction unmatched. The CDR3 nucleotides read TGTGCCAGCAGCTTGGCCGGGACAGGGGTGTACAATGAGCAGTTCTTC. Translating it yields CASSLAGTGVYNEQFF.

The chain links TRBV7-2 to TRBJ2-2; D remains unclear. CDR1 is SGHTA and CDR2 is FQGNSA in the germline V gene. The CDR3 spans 12 residues. V was pared by 4 bases and J by 8 bases, with 8 bases between. CDR3 loop: CASSSPGGELFF. CDR3 DNA: TGTGCCAGCAGCTCCCCCGGGGGGGAGCTGTTTTTT. The full variable domain, in which reference TRBV7-2 and TRBJ2-2 provide the parts outside the CDR3, is GAGVSQSPSNKVTEKGKDVELRCDPISGHTALYWYRQSLGQGLEFLIYFQGNSAPDKSGLPSDRFSAERTGGSVSTLTIQRTQQEDSAVYLCASSSPGGELFFGEGSRLTVL.

This clone was observed a few times. As DNA, the CDR3 is TGTGCCAGCAGCTTAAGGGGCATCATAGATACGCAGTATTTT. It codes for CASSLRGIIDTQYF. V gene TRBV7-3 combines with J gene TRBJ2-3, with TRBD1 as a possible D gene (5 bases). The CDR3 loop spans 14 amino acids. Deletions cut 1 base from V and 5 bases from J, with 10 bases between. Germline V lookup: CDR1 SGHTA, CDR2 FQGTGA.

The rearrangement joins TRBV19 to TRBJ2-3; 8 bases are shared with TRBD1. V lost 9 bases, J lost 4 bases, and 12 bases stayed unmatched. This CDR3 has 15 amino acids. Germline CDR1 and CDR2: LNHDA and SQIVND (reference sequence). CDR3 in DNA: TGTGCCAGACTGGGGGGACAGGAAGGACCAGATACGCAGTATTTT. This codes for CARLGGQEGPDTQYF.